One and the same sample provided the 10 T cell receptor beta chains below, sequenced in a study of human T cells and chemical hapten exposure (dated by TCRdb to about 2021). During library preparation, unique molecular identifiers were attached to individual cDNA molecules so that TCRs could be counted quantitatively and reproducibly. The public reads were reprocessed in TCRdb via fastp at Q25 and MiXCR, keeping in-frame beta chains. Rows merge per CDR3 protein into single entries with the most common DNA and genes. The table for this sample shows about 25 distinct CDR3 sequences. The intended sense of this specimen's treatment or condition label: therapeutic diphenylcyclopropenone sensitization with weekly scalp DPC. The input for sequencing was whole blood, taken before DPC sensitization or 2, 6, or about 24 weeks after (not recorded which). Receptors were obtained from an adult with alopecia areata. Some clones in this sample may be carry-over from other donors' samples. This table probably holds off-target reads from a library built for another chain.

The V and J genes are TRBV3-1 and TRBJ1-5, with TRBD1 as a possible D gene (5 bases). The V gene lost 0 bases and the J gene lost 16 bases, with 16 bases spanning the gap. Germline values: CDR1 LGHDT, CDR2 YNNKEL (reference sequence). CDR3 length: 13 amino acids. DNA for the CDR3: TGTGCCAGCAGCCAAGACCCCGGGACGCCCTCACATTTT. It specifies CASSQDPGTPSHF.

V and J are TRBV20-1 and TRBJ1-1, with D possibly matching TRBD1 (6 bases). The V and J ends lost 6 bases and 1 base respectively, with 15 bases between them. This CDR3 comprises 14 residues. Per the germline V gene, CDR1 is DFQATT and CDR2 is SNEGSKA (reference sequence). CDR3 protein: CSAPQGLKNTEAFF. The CDR3 bases are TGCAGTGCGCCCCAGGGGCTTAAGAACACTGAAGCTTTCTTT.

This clonotype has only one observation. V and J are TRBV3-1 and TRBJ2-3; D uncertain. V was clipped by 2 bases and J by 1 base, with 4 bases between them. Germline values: CDR1 LGHDT, CDR2 YNNKEL (reference sequence). The CDR3 runs 13 residues. The CDR3 nucleotides read TGTGCCAGCAGCCAAAAGGGCACAGATACGCAGTATTTT. It codes for CASSQKGTDTQYF.

The V and J genes are TRBV6-2 or TRBV6-3 and TRBJ2-5, with D unclear. CDR1 MNHEY and CDR2 SVGEGT come from the germline V gene. The CDR3 totals 12 residues. Trimming took 2 bases from V and 7 from J, leaving 8 bases between them. CDR3 sequence: CASSYAVGTQYF. In DNA, the CDR3 is TGTGCCAGCAGTTACGCCGTTGGGACCCAGTACTTC.

The genes are TRBV12-3 or TRBV12-4 and TRBJ2-5; D is possibly TRBD2 (6 bases). The CDR3 is 14 residues long. The ends were cut back, 6 bases at V and 5 bases at J, with 16 bases in the middle. This chain's CDR3 is CASSHLVEGETQYF. The CDR3 coding sequence is TGTGCCAGCAGCCATCTGGTGGAGGGGGAGACCCAGTACTTC.

V and J are TRBV2 and TRBJ2-5; D is perhaps TRBD1 (7 bases). V was trimmed by 7 bases and J by 0 bases, leaving 15 bases between them. CDR1 and CDR2 (germline): SNHLY, FYNNEI. There are 15 residues in the CDR3. The CDR3 region has the DNA TGTGCCAGCAATCCACAGGGGACTTACCAAGAGACCCAGTACTTC. It yields the protein CASNPQGTYQETQYF.

The chain carries TRBV9 and TRBJ2-2, with 9 bases lining up with TRBD1. The CDR3 sequence is 14 residues long. V lost 6 bases to trimming and J lost 5 bases; unmatched junction nucleotides: 5. The germline V gene encodes CDR1 SGDLS and CDR2 YYNGEE. The CDR3 here is CASTNGQGTGELFF. The CDR3 DNA reads TGTGCCAGCACCAATGGACAGGGGACCGGGGAGCTGTTTTTT.

CDR3 amino acids: CASSLAPRDSRQEQFF. As DNA, the CDR3 is TGTGCCAGCAGTTTAGCCCCACGGGACTCCAGACAGGAGCAGTTCTTC. V and J are TRBV12-3 or TRBV12-4 and TRBJ2-1, with D possibly matching TRBD2 (6 bases). V was cut by 0 bases and J by 10 bases, with 19 bases left in between. The CDR3 is 16 residues long.

The CDR3 DNA sequence: TGTGCCAGCAGCGCTAGTATCACCGGGGAGCTGTTTTTT. Its translation: CASSASITGELFF. V and J are TRBV9 and TRBJ2-2; D gene uncertain. Trimming shortened V by 3 bases and J by 4 bases, and 7 bases separated the two germline ends. The CDR3 is 13 amino acids. Germline CDR1 and CDR2: SGDLS and YYNGEE.

This sequence joins TRBV12-3 or TRBV12-4 and TRBJ1-5; TRBD1 is a possible D gene (6 bases). This CDR3 contains 14 residues. V was clipped by 5 bases and J by 9 bases, with 17 bases between them. CDR3 sequence reads: CASSLQAKGGPQHF. In DNA, the CDR3 is TGTGCCAGCAGTCTACAGGCAAAAGGGGGGCCCCAGCATTTT.